This TCR beta chain derives from a study of T cell responses to AZD1222 COVID-19 vaccine. Study results and caveats: Repertoire sampling occurred only after the peak T cell response. Vaccine-related CD4 TCRs covered spike, predominating at 160-218 and 743-854. Most donors were white British, females outnumbered males, and clonal diversity was possibly underestimated. Among AZD1222 vaccinees, only six were seropositive at baseline.

Sequencing was performed with immunoSEQ multiplex PCR; in TCRdb, only in-frame clones are kept and a portion is missing. The profile shows tens of thousands of clones, 80% to 90% of them singletons. Looked up from germline, CDR1 is SGHTA and CDR2 is FQGNSA. V lost 5 bases to trimming and J lost 2 bases, with 16 bases between them. This CDR3 is 16 amino acids long. In its sample, this clone was seen once. Its antigen is still unknown. Other nucleotide sequences in the sample specify the same CDR3. This chain connects TRBV7-2 to TRBJ1-5; tentatively, D is TRBD1 (6 bases). Source: peripheral blood, taken on day 0 of AZD1222 vaccination. The TCR originated in an adult in good health. The CDR3 here is CASSLGGAKGNQPQHF. In DNA form, the CDR3 reads TGTGCCAGCAGCCTCGGGGGGGCGAAGGGCAATCAGCCCCAGCATTTT. Using reference TRBV7-2 and TRBJ1-5 for the parts outside the CDR3, the full variable domain is GAGVSQSPSNKVTEKGKDVELRCDPISGHTALYWYRQSLGQGLEFLIYFQGNSAPDKSGLPSDRFSAERTGGSVSTLTIQRTQQEDSAVYLCASSLGGAKGNQPQHFGDGTRLSIL.